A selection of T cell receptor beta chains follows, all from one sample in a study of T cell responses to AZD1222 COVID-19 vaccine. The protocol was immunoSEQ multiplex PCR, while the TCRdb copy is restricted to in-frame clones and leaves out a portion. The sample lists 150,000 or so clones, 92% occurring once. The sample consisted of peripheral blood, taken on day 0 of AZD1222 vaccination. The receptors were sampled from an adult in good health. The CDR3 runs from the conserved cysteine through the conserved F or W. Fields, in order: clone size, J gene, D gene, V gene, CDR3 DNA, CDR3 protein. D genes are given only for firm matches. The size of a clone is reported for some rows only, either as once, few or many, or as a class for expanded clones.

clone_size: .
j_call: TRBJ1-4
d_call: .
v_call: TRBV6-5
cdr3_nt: TGTGCCAGCAGTTACGCCCCGGGACGTCAGGGAAAACTGTTTTTT
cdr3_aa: CASSYAPGRQGKLFF

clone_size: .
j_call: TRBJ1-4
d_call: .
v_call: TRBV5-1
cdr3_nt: TGCGCCAGCAGCTTGTCGGGGGGACATAATGAAAAACTGTTTTTT
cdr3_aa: CASSLSGGHNEKLFF

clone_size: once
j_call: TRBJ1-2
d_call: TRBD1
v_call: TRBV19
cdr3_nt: TGTGCCAGTCGGGACAGCAACTATGGCTACACCTTC
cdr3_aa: CASRDSNYGYTF

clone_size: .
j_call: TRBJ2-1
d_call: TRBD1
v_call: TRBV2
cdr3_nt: TGTGCCAGCAAAGGTCTCCGGGACAGGGGGCCTCGTGGGGCCTACCACAATGAGCAGTTCTTC
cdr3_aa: CASKGLRDRGPRGAYHNEQFF

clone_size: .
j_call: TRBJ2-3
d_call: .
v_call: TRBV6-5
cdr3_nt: TGTGCCAGCAGTTCTAGCGTACGGTCAGATACGCAGTATTTT
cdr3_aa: CASSSSVRSDTQYF

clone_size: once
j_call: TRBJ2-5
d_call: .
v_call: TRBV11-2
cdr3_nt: TGTGCCAGCAGCCCGGGACACAGCCAAGAGACCCAGTACTTC
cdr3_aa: CASSPGHSQETQYF

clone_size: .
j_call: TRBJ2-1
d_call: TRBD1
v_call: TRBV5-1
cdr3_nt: TGCGCCAGCAGCTCGGGACAGCCTAATGAGCAGTTCTTC
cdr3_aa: CASSSGQPNEQFF

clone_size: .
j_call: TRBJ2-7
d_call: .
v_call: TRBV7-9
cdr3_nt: TGTGCCAGCAGCACCGGAGGGACGCTCCAGGTCGAGCAGTACTTC
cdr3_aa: CASSTGGTLQVEQYF

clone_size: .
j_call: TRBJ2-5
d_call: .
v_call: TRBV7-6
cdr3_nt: TGTGCCAGCAGCACCTGGGGGCGGGGAGAGACCCAGTACTTC
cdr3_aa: CASSTWGRGETQYF

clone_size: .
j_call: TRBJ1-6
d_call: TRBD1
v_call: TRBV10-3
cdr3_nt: TGTGCCATCAGCCTCCGACAGGGTTCCGACTCACCCCTCCACTTT
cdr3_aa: CAISLRQGSDSPLHF

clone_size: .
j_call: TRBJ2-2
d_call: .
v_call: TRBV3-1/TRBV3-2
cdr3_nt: TGTGCCAGCAGCCAACCGGACCTCACCGGGGAGCTGTTTTTT
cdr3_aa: CASSQPDLTGELFF

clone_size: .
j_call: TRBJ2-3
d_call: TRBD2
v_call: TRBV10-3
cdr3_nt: TGTGCCATCAGAGCTAGCGGGGGGGCGGAAGATACGCAGTATTTT
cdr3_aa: CAIRASGGAEDTQYF

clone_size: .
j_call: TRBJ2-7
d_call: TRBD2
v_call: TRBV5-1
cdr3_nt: TGCGCCAGCAGTCCTATAAGCGGGGGACACGAGCAGTACTTC
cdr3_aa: CASSPISGGHEQYF

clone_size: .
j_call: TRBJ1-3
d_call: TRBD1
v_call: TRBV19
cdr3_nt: TGTGCCAGTATCGCCGGGACAGCTGGAAACACCATATATTTT
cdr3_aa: CASIAGTAGNTIYF

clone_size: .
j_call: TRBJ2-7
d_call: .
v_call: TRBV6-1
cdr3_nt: TGTGCCAGCAGTGAAGAAAGGGCAGCCTACGAGCAGTACTTC
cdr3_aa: CASSEERAAYEQYF

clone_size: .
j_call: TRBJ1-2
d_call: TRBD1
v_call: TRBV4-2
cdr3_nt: TGTGCCAGCAGCCAGGGACAGGCCCCCTATGGCTACACCTTC
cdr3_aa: CASSQGQAPYGYTF

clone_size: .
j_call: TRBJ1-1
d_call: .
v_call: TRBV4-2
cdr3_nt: TGTGCCAGCAGCCAAGACTCTGTGAACACTGAAGCTTTCTTT
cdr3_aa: CASSQDSVNTEAFF

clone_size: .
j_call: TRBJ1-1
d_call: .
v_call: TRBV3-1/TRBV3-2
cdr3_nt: TGTGCCAGCAGCCAAGGGAAGCGGAGGGAAGCTTTCTTT
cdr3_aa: CASSQGKRREAFF

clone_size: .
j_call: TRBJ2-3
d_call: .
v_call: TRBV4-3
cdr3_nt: TGCGCCAGCAGCCAGGGCCTGGGGGGCAACTTTCACACAGATACGCAGTATTTT
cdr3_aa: CASSQGLGGNFHTDTQYF

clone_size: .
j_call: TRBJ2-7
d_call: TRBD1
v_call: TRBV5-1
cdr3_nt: TGCGCCAGCAGCTCTTGGACAGGATCCTACGAGCAGTACTTC
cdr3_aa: CASSSWTGSYEQYF

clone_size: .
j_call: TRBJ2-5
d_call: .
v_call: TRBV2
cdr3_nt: TGTGCCAGCAGTTGGACCGGGAGAGAGACCCAGTACTTC
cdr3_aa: CASSWTGRETQYF

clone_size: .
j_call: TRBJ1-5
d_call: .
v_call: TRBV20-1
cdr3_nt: TGCAGTGCTAGTTCAGAGCCCAGCAATCAGCCCCAGCATTTT
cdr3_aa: CSASSEPSNQPQHF

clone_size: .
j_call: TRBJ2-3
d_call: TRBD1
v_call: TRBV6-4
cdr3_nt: TGTGCCAGCAGTGAAACCGAGACAGGGTTCACAGATACGCAGTATTTT
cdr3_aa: CASSETETGFTDTQYF